The 17 T cell receptor beta chains below come from one sample, sequenced in a study of blood T cell repertoires in COVID-19. Assay: immunoSEQ multiplex PCR; the TCRdb copy retains only in-frame clones and omits some. The table includes approximately 250,000 clones, roughly 88% detected once. Sequenced material: peripheral blood. All receptors derive from a man aged 25-45 years who had recovered from COVID-19.

This chain joins TRBV9 and TRBJ1-5; D gene unclear. V was trimmed by 1 base and J by 4 bases, leaving 6 bases between them. The CDR3 covers 13 residues. Looked up from germline, CDR1 is SGDLS and CDR2 is YYNGEE. CDR3 loop: CASSVSVNQPQHF. CDR3 coding DNA: TGTGCCAGCAGCGTATCAGTGAATCAGCCCCAGCATTTT.

This clone was recorded once. The chain uses TRBV27 and TRBJ2-7; 8 bases are a match to TRBD1. The CDR3 extends over 17 amino acids. Germline values: CDR1 MNHEY, CDR2 SMNVEV (reference sequence). V was clipped by 5 bases and J by 2 bases; unmatched bases: 14. For the CDR3, the DNA is TGTGCCAGCAGTGGGGACCTCACAGGGGGAAAGCCCTACGAGCAGTACTTC. This translates into CASSGDLTGGKPYEQYF.

The V and J genes are TRBV7-2 and TRBJ1-1; 7 nucleotides align to TRBD1. Germline lookup yields CDR1 SGHTA and CDR2 FQGNSA. The length of the CDR3 is 15 residues. After removal of 5 bases from V and 0 bases from J, the junction contained 6 bases not matched to a gene. The CDR3 region is CASSPQGVMNTEAFF. The CDR3 bases are TGTGCCAGCAGCCCTCAGGGGGTTATGAACACTGAAGCTTTCTTT.

This rearrangement joins TRBV5-4 to TRBJ2-2; D call uncertain. The CDR3 loop spans 13 amino acids. Germline CDR1 is SGHNT and CDR2 is YYREEE (reference sequence). Trimming removed 1 base at V and 2 bases at J, with 3 bases between. CDR3 nucleotide sequence: TGTGCCAGCAGCTTGCCAAACACCGGGGAGCTGTTTTTT. It is translated as CASSLPNTGELFF.

This chain links TRBV2 with TRBJ1-2; 8 bases line up with TRBD1. Trimming at V came to 6 bases and at J to 2 bases, leaving 5 bases not matched to a gene. CDR1 and CDR2 (germline): SNHLY, FYNNEI. The CDR3 covers 14 residues. The CDR3 protein is CASSPDRANYGYTF. In nucleotides, the CDR3 is TGTGCCAGCAGCCCGGACAGGGCGAACTATGGCTACACCTTC.

This clone was detected only a few times. The chain carries TRBV7-8 and TRBJ2-7; D might be TRBD1 (7 bases). V lost 4 bases, J lost 4 bases, and 11 bases lay in between. Germline V gives CDR1 SGHVS, CDR2 FQNEAQ. The CDR3 runs to 13 residues. The CDR3 reads CASSSGGRYEQYF. DNA for the CDR3: TGTGCCAGCAGCTCAGGGGGGAGGTACGAGCAGTACTTC. The complete variable domain, with remaining parts taken from reference TRBV7-8 and TRBJ2-7, reads GAGVSQSPRYKVAKRGQDVALRCDPISGHVSLFWYQQALGQGPEFLTYFQNEAQLDKSGLPSDRFFAERPEGSVSTLKIQRTQQEDSAVYLCASSSGGRYEQYFGPGTRLTVT.

The chain has TRBV2 and TRBJ2-2; D not certain. The CDR3 covers 14 residues. Trimming took 1 base from V and 4 from J, leaving 7 bases between them. Germline V gene lookup returns CDR1 SNHLY and CDR2 FYNNEI. Here the CDR3 DNA reads TGTGCCAGCAGTGAAGGGGCGTTCACCGGGGAGCTGTTTTTT. Amino acids: CASSEGAFTGELFF. Based on the CDR3 plus reference TRBV2 and TRBJ2-2, the full variable domain is EPEVTQTPSHQVTQMGQEVILRCVPISNHLYFYWYRQILGQKVEFLVSFYNNEISEKSEIFDDQFSVERPDGSNFTLKIRSTKLEDSAMYFCASSEGAFTGELFFGEGSRLTVL.

V and J are TRBV7-2 and TRBJ1-3; perhaps TRBD1 as D (5 bases). The CDR3 loop spans 15 amino acids. V lost 4 bases and J 2 bases, leaving 12 bases between the germline ends. The germline V gene encodes CDR1 SGHTA and CDR2 FQGNSA. CDR3 nucleotide sequence: TGTGCCAGCAGCTCAAGGAGGGGAGCTGGAAACACCATATATTTT. Its protein is CASSSRRGAGNTIYF.

This clone was seen a handful of times. The chain links TRBV7-9 to TRBJ2-2, with D possibly TRBD2 on 6 matching bases. Per the germline V gene, CDR1 is SEHNR and CDR2 is FQNEAQ (reference sequence). Between the trimmed V and J ends, which lost 5 bases and 3 bases, there was a span of 13 bases. This CDR3 has 15 amino acids. In DNA, the CDR3 is TGTGCCAGCAGCCAAGCAGGAGGGGACACCGGGGAGCTGTTTTTT. The encoded protein is CASSQAGGDTGELFF. Full variable domain (outside the CDR3, taken from reference TRBV7-9 and TRBJ2-2): DTGVSQNPRHKITKRGQNVTFRCDPISEHNRLYWYRQTLGQGPEFLTYFQNEAQLEKSRLLSDRFSAERPKGSFSTLEIQRTEQGDSAMYLCASSQAGGDTGELFFGEGSRLTVL.

Points on this clone: Other DNA sequences within the sample encode an identical CDR3. The J gene is TRBJ2-7, the V gene TRBV30; 7 nucleotides agree with TRBD1. Germline-derived CDR1 and CDR2 are GTSNPN and SVGIG (reference sequence). V shed 5 bases, J shed 3 bases, and the junction held 1 base outside the gene matches. The length of the CDR3 is 11 residues. CDR3 sequence (DNA): TGTGCCTGGGGGGACAGCTACGAGCAGTACTTC. Protein product: CAWGDSYEQYF.

This chain joins TRBV25-1 and TRBJ2-1; TRBD1 agrees at 9 bases. The CDR3 runs to 14 residues. V trimming: 8 bases; J trimming: 1 base; junction bases outside the gene matches: 3. CDR1 and CDR2 from the germline V gene are MGHDK and SYGVNS. CDR3 in amino acids: CASAGTGSYNEQFF. The CDR3 DNA is TGTGCCAGCGCCGGGACAGGGTCCTACAATGAGCAGTTCTTC.

The chain combines TRBV6-5 with TRBJ2-7; 7 nucleotides align to TRBD1. Germline values: CDR1 MNHEY, CDR2 SVGAGI. The CDR3 has 15 residues. V lost 5 bases to trimming and J lost 3 bases; unmatched junction nucleotides: 10. The CDR3 region has the DNA TGTGCCAGCAGTCCGACCGGGACAGCTATCTACGAGCAGTACTTC. Its translation: CASSPTGTAIYEQYF.

The V call is TRBV24-1, the J call TRBJ1-2; D gene ambiguous. Germline V gene lookup returns CDR1 KGHDR and CDR2 SFDVKD. The CDR3 has 12 residues. The V and J ends lost 1 base and 8 bases respectively, with 7 bases between them. DNA for the CDR3: TGTGCCACCAGTGATTTCGGGGAAGGCTACACCTTC. It specifies CATSDFGEGYTF.

The genes are TRBV30 and TRBJ2-7; a weak D match, TRBD2 (5 bases). V lost 0 bases to trimming and J lost 6 bases, with 9 bases between them. This CDR3 region has 12 residues. Germline-derived CDR1 and CDR2 are GTSNPN and SVGIG (reference sequence). The CDR3 loop is CAWSVSGVEQYF. The CDR3 region has the DNA TGTGCCTGGAGTGTATCCGGGGTCGAGCAGTACTTC.

The CDR3 region is CASSWGGSYNEQFF. CDR3 in DNA: TGTGCCAGCAGTTGGGGGGGTTCCTACAATGAGCAGTTCTTC. The chain joins TRBV6-5 to TRBJ2-1; 7 bases line up with TRBD2. After removal of 4 bases from V and 1 base from J, the junction contained 1 base not matched to a gene. The CDR3 has 14 residues. From germline, CDR1 is MNHEY and CDR2 SVGAGI.

This clone was seen only once. The V call is TRBV4-3, the J call TRBJ1-3, with 9 bases that match TRBD1. After removal of 0 bases from V and 4 bases from J, the junction contained 7 bases not matched to a gene. Germline CDR1 and CDR2: LGHNA and YSLEER. The CDR3 is 17 amino acids. CDR3 sequence (DNA): TGCGCCAGCAGCCAAGATGTCGGACAGGGGTTCGGAAACACCATATATTTT. As protein: CASSQDVGQGFGNTIYF.

The chain has TRBV18 and TRBJ1-4; 9 bases agree with TRBD1. J was trimmed by 9 bases and V by 2 bases; bases with no gene match: 19. Germline V CDR1 and CDR2: KGHSH, LQKENI. This CDR3 comprises 19 residues. CDR3 residues: CASSPNGTGSSLNGKKLFF. The CDR3 DNA reads TGTGCCAGCTCACCAAATGGGACAGGGTCGAGCTTGAACGGTAAAAAACTGTTTTTT.